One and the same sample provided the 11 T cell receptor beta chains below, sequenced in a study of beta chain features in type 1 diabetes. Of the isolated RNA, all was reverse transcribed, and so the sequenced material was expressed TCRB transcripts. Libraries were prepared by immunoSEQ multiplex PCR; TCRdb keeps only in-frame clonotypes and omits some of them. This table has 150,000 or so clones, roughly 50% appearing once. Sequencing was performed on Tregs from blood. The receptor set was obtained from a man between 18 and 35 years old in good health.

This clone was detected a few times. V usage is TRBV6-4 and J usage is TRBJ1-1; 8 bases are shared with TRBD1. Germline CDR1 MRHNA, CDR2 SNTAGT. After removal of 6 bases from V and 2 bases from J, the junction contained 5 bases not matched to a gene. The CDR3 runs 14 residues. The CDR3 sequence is CASSPDRGNTEAFF. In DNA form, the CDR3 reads TGTGCCAGCAGCCCTGACAGGGGAAACACTGAAGCTTTCTTT.

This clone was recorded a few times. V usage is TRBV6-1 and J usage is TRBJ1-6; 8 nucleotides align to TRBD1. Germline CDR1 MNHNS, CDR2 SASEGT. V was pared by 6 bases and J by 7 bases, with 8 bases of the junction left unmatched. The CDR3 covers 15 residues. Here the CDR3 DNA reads TGTGCCAGCAGCTTAAGGACAGGGAGGAATTCACCCCTCCACTTT. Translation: CASSLRTGRNSPLHF.

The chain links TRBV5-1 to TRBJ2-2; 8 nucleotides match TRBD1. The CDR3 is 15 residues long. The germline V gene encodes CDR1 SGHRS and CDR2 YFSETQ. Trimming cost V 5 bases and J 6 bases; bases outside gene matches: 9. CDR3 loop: CASRVQGASPGELFF. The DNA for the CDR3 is TGCGCCAGCAGAGTTCAGGGGGCCTCTCCCGGGGAGCTGTTTTTT.

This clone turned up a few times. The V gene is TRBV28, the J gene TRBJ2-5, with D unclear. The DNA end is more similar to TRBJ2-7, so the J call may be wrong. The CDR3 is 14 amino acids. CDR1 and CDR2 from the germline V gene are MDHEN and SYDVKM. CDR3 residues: CASSLLTLSYEQYF. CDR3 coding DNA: TGTGCCAGCAGTTTGTTGACACTTTCCTACGAGCAGTACTTC.

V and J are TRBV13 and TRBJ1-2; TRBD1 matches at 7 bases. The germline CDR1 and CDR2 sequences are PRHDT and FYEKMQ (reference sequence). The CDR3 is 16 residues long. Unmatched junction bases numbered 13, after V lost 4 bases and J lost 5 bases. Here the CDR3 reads CASSSTTGDIFYGYTF. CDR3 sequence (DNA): TGTGCCAGCAGCTCAACCACAGGGGATATATTTTATGGCTACACCTTC.

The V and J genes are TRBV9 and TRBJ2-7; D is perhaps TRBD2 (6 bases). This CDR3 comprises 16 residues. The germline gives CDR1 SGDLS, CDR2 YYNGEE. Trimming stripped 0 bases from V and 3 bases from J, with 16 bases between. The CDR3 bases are TGTGCCAGCAGCGTAGATGGTGGGACTCATTTCTACGAGCAGTACTTC. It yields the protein CASSVDGGTHFYEQYF.

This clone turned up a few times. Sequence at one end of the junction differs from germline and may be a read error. The CDR3 reads CASSLWTGASNYGYTF. CDR3 nucleotide sequence: TGTGCCAGCAGTTTATGGACAGGGGCCTCTAATTATGGCTACACCTTC. This rearrangement joins TRBV27 to TRBJ1-2; 9 nucleotides agree with TRBD1. This CDR3 contains 16 residues. Germline V CDR1 and CDR2: MNHEY, SMNVEV (reference sequence).

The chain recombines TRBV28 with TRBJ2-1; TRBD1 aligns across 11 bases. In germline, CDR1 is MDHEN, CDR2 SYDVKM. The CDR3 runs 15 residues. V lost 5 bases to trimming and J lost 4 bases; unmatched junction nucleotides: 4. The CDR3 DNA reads TGTGCCAGCAGTAGCGGGACAGGGGGTTACAATGAGCAGTTCTTC. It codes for CASSSGTGGYNEQFF.

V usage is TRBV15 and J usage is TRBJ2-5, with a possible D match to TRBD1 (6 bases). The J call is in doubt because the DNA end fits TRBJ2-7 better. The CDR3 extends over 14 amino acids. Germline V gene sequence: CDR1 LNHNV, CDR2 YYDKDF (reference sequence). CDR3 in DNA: TGTGCCACCAGCAGAGGAACACAGGGCTACGAGCAGTACTTC. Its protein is CATSRGTQGYEQYF.

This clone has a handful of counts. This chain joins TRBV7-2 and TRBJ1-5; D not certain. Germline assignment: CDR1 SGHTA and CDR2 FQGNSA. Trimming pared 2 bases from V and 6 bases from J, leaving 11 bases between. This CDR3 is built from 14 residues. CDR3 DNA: TGTGCCAGCAGCTTAAAGATAGCTGGTCAGCCCCAGCATTTT. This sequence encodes CASSLKIAGQPQHF.

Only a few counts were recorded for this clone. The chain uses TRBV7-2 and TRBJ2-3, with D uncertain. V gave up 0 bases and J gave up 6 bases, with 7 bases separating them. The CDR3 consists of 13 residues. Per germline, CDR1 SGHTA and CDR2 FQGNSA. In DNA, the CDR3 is TGTGCCAGCAGCTTAGCGCGTCGGGATACGCAGTATTTT. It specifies CASSLARRDTQYF.